The next 3 T cell receptor beta chains were all read from a single sample in a study of cytomegalovirus exposure and HLA in healthy donors. Here immunoSEQ multiplex PCR was the method, and the copy in TCRdb shows in-frame clones only, minus some. The table records about 75,000 clones, around four fifths of them present only once. Sequences were obtained from PBMCs. The source of these receptors is a man aged 25 to 45 in good health and CMV-seronegative.

The J gene is TRBJ2-1, the V gene TRBV11-2; no clear D gene. CDR1 and CDR2 (germline): SGHAT, FQNNGV. Trimming shortened V by 1 base and J by 4 bases, and 5 bases separated the two germline ends. The CDR3 extends over 13 amino acids. The CDR3 nucleotides read TGTGCCAGCAGCTTAGCGAGTTACAATGAGCAGTTCTTC. Protein: CASSLASYNEQFF.

The J gene is TRBJ2-1, the V gene TRBV5-1; TRBD2 aligns across 8 bases. After removal of 0 bases from V and 3 bases from J, the junction contained 8 bases not matched to a gene. The CDR3 runs to 17 residues. CDR1 is SGHRS, CDR2 YFSETQ, per germline. CDR3: CASSLGSGIMGYNEQFF. In nucleotides, the CDR3 is TGCGCCAGCAGCTTGGGTAGCGGGATAATGGGCTACAATGAGCAGTTCTTC.

This rearrangement joins TRBV5-1 to TRBJ2-2, with D perhaps TRBD2 (5 bases). V gave up 7 bases and J gave up 5 bases, with 15 bases separating them. This CDR3 is built from 14 residues. CDR1 is SGHRS, CDR2 YFSETQ, per germline. The CDR3 region has the DNA TGCGCCAGCTCGGGGAGCGGAATAACCGGGGAGCTGTTTTTT. Translating gives CASSGSGITGELFF.